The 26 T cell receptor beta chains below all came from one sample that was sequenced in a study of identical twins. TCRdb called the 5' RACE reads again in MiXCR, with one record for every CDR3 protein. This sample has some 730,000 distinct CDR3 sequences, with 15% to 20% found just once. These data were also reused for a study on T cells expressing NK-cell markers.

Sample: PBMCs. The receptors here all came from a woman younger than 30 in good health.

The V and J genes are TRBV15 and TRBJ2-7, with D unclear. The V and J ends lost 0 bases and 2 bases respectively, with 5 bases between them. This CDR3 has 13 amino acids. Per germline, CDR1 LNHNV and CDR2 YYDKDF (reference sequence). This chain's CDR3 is CATSRDAPYEQYF. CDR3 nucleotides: TGTGCCACCAGCAGAGATGCCCCCTACGAGCAGTACTTC. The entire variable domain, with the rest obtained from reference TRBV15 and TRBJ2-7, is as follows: DAMVIQNPRYQVTQFGKPVTLSCSQTLNHNVMYWYQQKSSQAPKLLFHYYDKDFNNEADTPDNFQSRRPNTSFCFLDIRSPGLGDTAMYLCATSRDAPYEQYFGPGTRLTVT.

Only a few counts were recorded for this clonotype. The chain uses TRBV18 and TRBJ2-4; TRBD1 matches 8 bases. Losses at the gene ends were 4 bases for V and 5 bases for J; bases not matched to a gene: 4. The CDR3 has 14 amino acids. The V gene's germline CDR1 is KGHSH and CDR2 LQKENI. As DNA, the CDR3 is TGTGCCAGCTCACGAACAGGGGGAGAAAACATTCAGTACTTC. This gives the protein CASSRTGGENIQYF.

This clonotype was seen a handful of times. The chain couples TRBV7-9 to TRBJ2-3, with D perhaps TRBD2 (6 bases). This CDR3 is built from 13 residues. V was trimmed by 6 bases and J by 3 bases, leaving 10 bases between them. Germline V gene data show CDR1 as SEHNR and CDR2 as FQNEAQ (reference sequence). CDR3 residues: CASRPGTTDTQYF. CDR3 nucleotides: TGTGCCAGCAGACCAGGGACTACAGATACGCAGTATTTT. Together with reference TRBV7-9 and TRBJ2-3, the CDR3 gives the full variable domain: DTGVSQNPRHKITKRGQNVTFRCDPISEHNRLYWYRQTLGQGPEFLTYFQNEAQLEKSRLLSDRFSAERPKGSFSTLEIQRTEQGDSAMYLCASRPGTTDTQYFGPGTRLTVL.

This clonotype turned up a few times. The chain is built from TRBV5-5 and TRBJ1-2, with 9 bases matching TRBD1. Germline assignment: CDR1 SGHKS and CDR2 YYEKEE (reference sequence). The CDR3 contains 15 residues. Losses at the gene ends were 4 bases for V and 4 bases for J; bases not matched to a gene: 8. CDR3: CASSPGQGRGYGYTF. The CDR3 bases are TGTGCCAGCAGCCCCGGACAGGGGAGGGGCTATGGCTACACCTTC.

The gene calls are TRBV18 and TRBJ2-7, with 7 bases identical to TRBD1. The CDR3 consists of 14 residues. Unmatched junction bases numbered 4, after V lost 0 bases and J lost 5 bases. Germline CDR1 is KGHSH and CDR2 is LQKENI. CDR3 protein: CASSPPGQTHEQYF. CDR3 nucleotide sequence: TGTGCCAGCTCACCACCGGGACAGACCCACGAGCAGTACTTC.

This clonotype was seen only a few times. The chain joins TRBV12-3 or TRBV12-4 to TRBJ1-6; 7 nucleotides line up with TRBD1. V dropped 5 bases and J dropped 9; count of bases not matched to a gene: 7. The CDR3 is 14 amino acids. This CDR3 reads CASSPDRLRSPLHF. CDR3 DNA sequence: TGTGCCAGCAGTCCGGACAGGCTTCGTTCACCCCTCCACTTT.

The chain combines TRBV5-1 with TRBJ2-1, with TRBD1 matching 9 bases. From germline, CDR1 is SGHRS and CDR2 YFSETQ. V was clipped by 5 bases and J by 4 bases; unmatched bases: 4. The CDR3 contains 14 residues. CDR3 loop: CASRLGQGYNEQFF. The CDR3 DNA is TGCGCCAGCAGACTCGGACAGGGGTACAATGAGCAGTTCTTC. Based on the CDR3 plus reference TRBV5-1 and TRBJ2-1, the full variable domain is KAGVTQTPRYLIKTRGQQVTLSCSPISGHRSVSWYQQTPGQGLQFLFEYFSETQRNKGNFPGRFSGRQFSNSRSEMNVSTLELGDSALYLCASRLGQGYNEQFFGPGTRLTVL.

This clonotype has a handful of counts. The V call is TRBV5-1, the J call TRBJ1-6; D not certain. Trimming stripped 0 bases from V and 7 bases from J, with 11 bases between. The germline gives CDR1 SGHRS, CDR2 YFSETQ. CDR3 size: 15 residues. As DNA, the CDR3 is TGCGCCAGCAGCTTGGAAGGGATAGGGAATTCACCCCTCCACTTT. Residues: CASSLEGIGNSPLHF.

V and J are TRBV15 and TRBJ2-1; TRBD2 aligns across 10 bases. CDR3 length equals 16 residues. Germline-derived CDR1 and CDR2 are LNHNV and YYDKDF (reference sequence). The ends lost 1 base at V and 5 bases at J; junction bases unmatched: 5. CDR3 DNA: TGTGCCACCAGCAGAGGTCTAGCGGGAGTAAACAATGAGCAGTTCTTC. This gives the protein CATSRGLAGVNNEQFF.

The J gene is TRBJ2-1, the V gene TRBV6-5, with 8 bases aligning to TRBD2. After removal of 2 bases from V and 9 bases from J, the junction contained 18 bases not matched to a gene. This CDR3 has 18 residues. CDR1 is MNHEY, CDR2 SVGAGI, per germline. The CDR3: CASSYKRGREERKGEQFF. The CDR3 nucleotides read TGTGCCAGCAGTTACAAACGGGGGCGGGAGGAGCGGAAGGGTGAGCAGTTCTTC.

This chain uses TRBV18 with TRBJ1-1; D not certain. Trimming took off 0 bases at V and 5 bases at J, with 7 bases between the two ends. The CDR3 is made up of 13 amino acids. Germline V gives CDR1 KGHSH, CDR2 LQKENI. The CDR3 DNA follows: TGTGCCAGCTCACCACCGGCGCAAACTGAAGCTTTCTTT. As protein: CASSPPAQTEAFF.

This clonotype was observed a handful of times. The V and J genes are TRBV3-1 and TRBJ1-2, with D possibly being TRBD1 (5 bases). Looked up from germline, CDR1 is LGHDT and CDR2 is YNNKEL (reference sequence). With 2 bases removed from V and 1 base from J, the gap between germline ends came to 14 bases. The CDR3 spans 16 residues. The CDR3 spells CASSQIRDVLNYGYTF. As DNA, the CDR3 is TGTGCCAGCAGCCAAATTCGGGACGTCCTTAACTATGGCTACACCTTC.

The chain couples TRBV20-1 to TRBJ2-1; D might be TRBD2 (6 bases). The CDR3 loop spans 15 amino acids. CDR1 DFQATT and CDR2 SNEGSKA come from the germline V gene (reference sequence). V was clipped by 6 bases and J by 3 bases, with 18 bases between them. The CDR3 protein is CSAPFPGVNYNEQFF. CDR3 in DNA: TGCAGTGCCCCCTTTCCGGGGGTCAACTACAATGAGCAGTTCTTC.

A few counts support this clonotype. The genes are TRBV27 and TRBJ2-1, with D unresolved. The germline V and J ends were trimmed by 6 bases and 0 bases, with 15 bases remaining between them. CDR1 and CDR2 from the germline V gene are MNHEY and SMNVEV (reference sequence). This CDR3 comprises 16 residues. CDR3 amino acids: CASRVVTDSSYNEQFF. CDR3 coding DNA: TGTGCCAGCAGGGTAGTGACGGATAGCTCCTACAATGAGCAGTTCTTC.

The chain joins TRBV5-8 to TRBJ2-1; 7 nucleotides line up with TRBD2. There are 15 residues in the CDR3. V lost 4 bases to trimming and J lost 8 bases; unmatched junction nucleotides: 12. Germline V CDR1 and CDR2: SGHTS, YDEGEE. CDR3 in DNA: TGTGCCAGCAGCAAGCGGGGCGGAGGAGGCTATGAGCAGTTCTTC. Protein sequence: CASSKRGGGGYEQFF. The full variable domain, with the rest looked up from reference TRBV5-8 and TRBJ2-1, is EAGVTQSPTHLIKTRGQQATLRCSPISGHTSVYWYQQALGLGLQFLLWYDEGEERNRGNFPPRFSGRQFPNYSSELNVNALELEDSALYLCASSKRGGGGYEQFFGPGTRLTVL.

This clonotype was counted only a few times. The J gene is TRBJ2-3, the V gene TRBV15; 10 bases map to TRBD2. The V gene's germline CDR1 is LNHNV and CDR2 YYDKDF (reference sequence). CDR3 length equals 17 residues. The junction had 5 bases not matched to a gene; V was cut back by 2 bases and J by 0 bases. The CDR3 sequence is CATSRTRAGGSTDTQYF. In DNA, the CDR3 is TGTGCCACCAGCAGAACTAGAGCGGGGGGGAGCACAGATACGCAGTATTTT.

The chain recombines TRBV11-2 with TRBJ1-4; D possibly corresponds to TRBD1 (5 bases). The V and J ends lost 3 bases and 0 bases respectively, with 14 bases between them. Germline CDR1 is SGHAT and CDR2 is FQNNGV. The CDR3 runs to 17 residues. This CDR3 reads CASSLRGIGATNEKLFF. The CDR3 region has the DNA TGTGCCAGCAGCTTGCGGGGGATAGGAGCAACTAATGAAAAACTGTTTTTT.

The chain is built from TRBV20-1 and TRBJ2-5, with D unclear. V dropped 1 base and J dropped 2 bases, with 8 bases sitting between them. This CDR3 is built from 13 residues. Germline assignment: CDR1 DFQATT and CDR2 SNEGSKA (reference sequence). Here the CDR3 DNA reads TGCAGTGCTAGAGGTTGGCAGCAAGAGACCCAGTACTTC. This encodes CSARGWQQETQYF.

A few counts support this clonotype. The CDR3 DNA reads as TGCGCCAGCAGCTTAGGGACTAGCGGATCCGAACGGTACTTC. Translating gives CASSLGTSGSERYF. The gene calls are TRBV5-1 and TRBJ2-7, with TRBD2 matching 11 bases. The CDR3 is 14 residues long. Looked up from germline, CDR1 is SGHRS and CDR2 is YFSETQ. Unmatched junction bases numbered 10, after V lost 2 bases and J lost 12 bases.

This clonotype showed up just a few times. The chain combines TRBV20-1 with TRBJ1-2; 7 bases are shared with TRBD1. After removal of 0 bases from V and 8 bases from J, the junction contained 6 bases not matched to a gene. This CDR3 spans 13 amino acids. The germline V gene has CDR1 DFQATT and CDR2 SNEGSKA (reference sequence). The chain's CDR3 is CSARDEGARGYTF. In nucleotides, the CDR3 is TGCAGTGCTAGAGATGAGGGGGCCAGGGGCTACACCTTC.

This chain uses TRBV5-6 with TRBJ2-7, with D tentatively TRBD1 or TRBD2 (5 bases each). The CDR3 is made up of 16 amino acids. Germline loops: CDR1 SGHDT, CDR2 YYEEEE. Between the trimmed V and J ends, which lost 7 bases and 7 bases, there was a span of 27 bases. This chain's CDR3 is CASHLVRGQDLLEQYF. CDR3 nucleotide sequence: TGTGCCAGCCACCTTGTGAGGGGCCAAGATCTCTTAGAGCAGTACTTC.

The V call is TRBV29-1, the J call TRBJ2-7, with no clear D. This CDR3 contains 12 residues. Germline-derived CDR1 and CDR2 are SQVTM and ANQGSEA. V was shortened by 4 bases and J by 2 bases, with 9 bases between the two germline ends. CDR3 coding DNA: TGCAGCGTTGCGGTACAGACCTACGAGCAGTACTTC. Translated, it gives CSVAVQTYEQYF.

As DNA, the CDR3 is TGTGCCAGCAGCCAAGTTCGTGGGGCAGGTTTCTACAATGAGCAGTTCTTC. Translated, it gives CASSQVRGAGFYNEQFF. This rearrangement joins TRBV14 to TRBJ2-1, with TRBD1 as a possible D gene (5 bases). This CDR3 is 17 amino acids long. Per germline, CDR1 SGHDN and CDR2 FVKESK. The V and J ends lost 1 base and 3 bases respectively, with 16 bases between them.

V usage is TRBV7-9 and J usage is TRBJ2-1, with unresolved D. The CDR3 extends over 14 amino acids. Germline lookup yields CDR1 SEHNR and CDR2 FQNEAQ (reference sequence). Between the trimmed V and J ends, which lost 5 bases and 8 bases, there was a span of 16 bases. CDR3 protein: CASSLRTHRDEQFF. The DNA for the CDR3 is TGTGCCAGCAGCCTGCGGACCCATCGGGATGAGCAGTTCTTC.

Here the CDR3 DNA reads TGTGCCAGCACTTTCGACCTAACGTGGGGCTACACCTTC. This codes for CASTFDLTWGYTF. The rearrangement joins TRBV12-3 or TRBV12-4 to TRBJ1-2; D ambiguous. Trimming removed 7 bases at V and 8 bases at J, with 17 bases between. The CDR3 has 13 amino acids.

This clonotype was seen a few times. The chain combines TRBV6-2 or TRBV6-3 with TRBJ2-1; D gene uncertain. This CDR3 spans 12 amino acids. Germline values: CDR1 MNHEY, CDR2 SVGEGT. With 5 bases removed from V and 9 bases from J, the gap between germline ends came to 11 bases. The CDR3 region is CASSNGRSEQFF. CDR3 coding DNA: TGTGCCAGCAGTAATGGACGTTCTGAGCAGTTCTTC.